The rows below give T cell receptor beta chains drawn from one sample of a study of OX40 agonist ivuxolimab in advanced cancers. Only in-frame clones appear in the TCRdb table, and some are missing; sequencing was by immunoSEQ multiplex PCR. The table lists 70,000 or so clones, over 60% of them singletons, with about 2.2% in the top ten. The sample consisted of CD4+ or CD8+ T cells sorted from blood, taken in a trial of the OX40 agonist ivuxolimab. The origin of the receptors is an adult with an advanced solid tumor such as melanoma, head and neck, liver or kidney cancer. The CDR3 runs from the conserved cysteine through the conserved F or W. A D gene is named only where the DNA matches it firmly. For some rows the clone size is stated as once, few or many, or as a class when expanded; others skip it.

V gene	clone size	J gene	D gene	CDR3 length	CDR3 protein	CDR3 DNA
TRBV21-1	.	TRBJ2-4	.	16	CASSKGGGDGKNIQYF	TGTGCCAGCAGCAAAGGGGGAGGGGATGGTAAAAACATTCAGTACTTC
TRBV11-3	.	TRBJ2-3	TRBD2	16	CASSLISSGGAPTQYF	TGTGCCAGCAGCTTAATTAGTAGCGGGGGGGCCCCTACGCAGTATTTT
TRBV4-1	.	TRBJ1-1	.	13	CASSHGLATEAFF	TGCGCCAGCAGCCACGGACTGGCCACTGAAGCTTTCTTT
TRBV6-5	.	TRBJ2-1	TRBD1	15	CASRTGTGDGISEFF	TGTGCCAGCAGAACCGGGACAGGGGATGGGATTTCGGAGTTCTTC
TRBV6-4	.	TRBJ2-7	TRBD1	16	CASSDSGDRTVYEQYF	TGTGCCAGCAGTGACTCAGGGGACAGGACCGTCTACGAGCAGTACTTC
TRBV14	.	TRBJ2-7	.	11	CASSQGLFEYF	TGTGCCAGCAGCCAAGGCCTATTCGAGTACTTC
TRBV11-2	few	TRBJ1-6	.	14	CASSWEGVGSPLHF	TGTGCCAGCAGCTGGGAGGGAGTGGGGTCACCCCTCCACTTT
TRBV5-6	.	TRBJ2-2	.	15	CASSQWDTNTGELFF	TGTGCCAGCAGTCAATGGGACACCAACACCGGGGAGCTGTTTTTT
TRBV7-9	.	TRBJ2-5	.	12	CASSLDSGTQYF	TGTGCCAGCAGCTTAGACTCGGGGACCCAGTACTTC
TRBV5-1	.	TRBJ2-5	TRBD2	15	CASSPQRGSTETQYF	TGCGCCAGCAGCCCTCAGCGGGGGTCGACGGAGACCCAGTACTTC
TRBV5-1	.	TRBJ2-7	.	16	CASSLGADFSSYEQYF	TGCGCCAGCAGCTTGGGGGCGGACTTTAGCTCCTACGAGCAGTACTTC
TRBV7-2	.	TRBJ1-5	.	13	CASSLWSNQPQHF	TGTGCCAGCAGCTTATGGAGCAATCAGCCCCAGCATTTT
TRBV2	.	TRBJ2-3	.	11	CASTSTDTQYF	TGTGCCAGCACTAGCACAGATACGCAGTATTTT
TRBV7-4	few	TRBJ1-2	.	16	CASSLDITGGDYGYTF	TGTGCCAGCAGCTTAGATATAACAGGAGGTGACTATGGCTACACCTTC
TRBV11-2	.	TRBJ2-7	TRBD1	15	CASSPGTGGLYEQYF	TGTGCCAGCAGCCCCGGGACAGGGGGCCTATACGAGCAGTACTTC
TRBV10-3	.	TRBJ2-3	.	11	CAISESGRQYF	TGTGCCATCAGTGAGTCGGGACGGCAGTATTTT
TRBV5-1	.	TRBJ2-6	.	15	CASSLEGAGANVLTF	TGCGCCAGCAGCTTGGAAGGGGCTGGGGCCAACGTCCTGACTTTC
TRBV27	.	TRBJ2-7	.	12	CASSLSGRKGYF	TGTGCCAGCAGTTTATCCGGGAGAAAGGGGTACTTC
TRBV11-2	.	TRBJ2-1	.	15	CASSLDRSSGNEQFF	TGTGCCAGCAGCTTAGATCGTAGTAGTGGTAATGAGCAGTTCTTC
TRBV15	.	TRBJ1-3	.	16	CATSPNPRAGGNTIYF	TGTGCCACCAGCCCCAATCCCAGGGCAGGTGGAAACACCATATATTTT
TRBV28	.	TRBJ1-1	.	12	CASSFSGREAFF	TGTGCCAGCAGTTTCTCGGGGAGAGAAGCTTTCTTT
TRBV5-1	.	TRBJ1-1	.	15	CASSSGETQNTEAFF	TGCGCCAGCAGCTCCGGGGAGACACAGAACACTGAAGCTTTCTTT
TRBV19	.	TRBJ2-1	TRBD2	15	CASSGLAYSYNEQFF	TGTGCCAGTAGCGGACTAGCGTACTCCTACAATGAGCAGTTCTTC
TRBV6-1	.	TRBJ1-5	.	15	CASSERGVDNQPQHF	TGTGCCAGCAGTGAACGGGGGGTTGACAATCAGCCCCAGCATTTT
TRBV5-1	.	TRBJ1-1	.	14	CASSLGGRATEAFF	TGCGCCAGCAGCTTGGGGGGAAGGGCCACTGAAGCTTTCTTT
TRBV23-1	few	TRBJ2-7	TRBD2	21	CASSQSREEGTSGELPYEQYF	TGCGCCAGCAGTCAATCGAGGGAGGAGGGGACTAGCGGAGAACTACCATACGAGCAGTACTTC
TRBV27	.	TRBJ2-5	.	14	CASKRGGGGETQYF	TGTGCCAGCAAAAGAGGGGGAGGAGGAGAGACCCAGTACTTC
TRBV6-5	once	TRBJ1-2	TRBD1	15	CASSRGQGANYGYTF	TGTGCCAGCAGTCGCGGACAGGGTGCGAACTATGGCTACACCTTC
TRBV30	.	TRBJ2-1	.	12	CAWSAIYNEQFF	TGTGCCTGGAGTGCAATCTACAATGAGCAGTTCTTC
TRBV11-2	.	TRBJ2-3	.	11	CASSPKDTQYF	TGTGCCAGCAGCCCCAAAGATACGCAGTATTTT
TRBV30	.	TRBJ1-5	.	13	CAWSRQGNQPQHF	TGTGCCTGGAGTAGACAGGGCAATCAGCCCCAGCATTTT
TRBV28	.	TRBJ1-4	.	12	CASSLSGEKLFF	TGTGCCAGCAGTTTAAGTGGCGAAAAACTGTTTTTT
TRBV4-1	.	TRBJ2-7	TRBD1	13	CASSQLPGQVGYF	TGCGCCAGCAGCCAACTACCGGGACAGGTGGGGTACTTC
TRBV13	.	TRBJ2-5	TRBD2	16	CASSLVAGGLQETQYF	TGTGCCAGCAGCTTAGTAGCGGGAGGCCTACAAGAGACCCAGTACTTC
TRBV30	.	TRBJ2-5	.	14	CAWIRPGSQETQYF	TGTGCCTGGATACGGCCGGGTAGCCAAGAGACCCAGTACTTC
TRBV4-2	.	TRBJ1-4	.	16	CASNLYPNGGHEKLFF	TGTGCCAGCAACCTTTACCCAAACGGGGGGCATGAAAAACTGTTTTTT
TRBV5-4	.	TRBJ2-7	TRBD1	13	CASSQGQSYEQYF	TGTGCCAGCAGCCAGGGACAGTCCTACGAGCAGTACTTC
TRBV25-1	.	TRBJ2-3	.	14	CASSGARGRDTQYF	TGTGCCAGCAGTGGCGCCCGGGGGCGAGATACGCAGTATTTT
TRBV6-5	few	TRBJ1-2	.	15	CASSYGDTRHYGYTF	TGTGCCAGCAGTTACGGGGACACCCGCCACTATGGCTACACCTTC
TRBV28	.	TRBJ2-7	.	14	CASSVWEQVAEQYF	TGTGCCAGCAGTGTTTGGGAACAGGTGGCCGAGCAGTACTTC
TRBV4-2	.	TRBJ2-1	.	16	CASSQASDRSYNEQFF	TGTGCCAGCAGCCAAGCATCGGACCGCTCCTACAATGAGCAGTTCTTC
TRBV19	once	TRBJ2-3	TRBD1	17	CASTLTKGQGATDTQYF	TGTGCCAGTACCCTAACCAAAGGACAGGGGGCTACAGATACGCAGTATTTT
TRBV19	.	TRBJ1-2	.	16	CASSPTGGGLSHGYTF	TGTGCCAGTAGCCCAACCGGGGGGGGCCTTAGCCATGGCTACACCTTC
TRBV28	.	TRBJ1-1	.	14	CASSMAPSNTEAFF	TGTGCCAGCAGTATGGCCCCCTCTAACACTGAAGCTTTCTTT
TRBV28	.	TRBJ2-1	TRBD2	14	CASSLSVGGNEQFF	TGTGCCAGCAGTTTAAGCGTCGGGGGGAATGAGCAGTTCTTC
TRBV2	.	TRBJ2-1	.	14	CASSDGLRGGEQFF	TGTGCCAGCAGTGACGGACTCCGCGGTGGTGAGCAGTTCTTC
TRBV2	.	TRBJ1-5	TRBD1	16	CASSVTGDYSNQPQHF	TGTGCCAGCAGCGTTACAGGGGACTATAGCAATCAGCCCCAGCATTTT
TRBV5-8	.	TRBJ2-3	.	15	CASSRFNTRTDTQYF	TGTGCCAGCAGCCGCTTCAACACTCGCACAGATACGCAGTATTTT
TRBV11-2	few	TRBJ2-1	.	13	CASSLPWGLEQFF	TGTGCCAGCAGCTTACCTTGGGGACTGGAGCAGTTCTTC
TRBV11-1	.	TRBJ1-6	TRBD1	18	CASSPRTGGETYNSPLHF	TGTGCCAGCAGCCCTCGGACAGGGGGCGAAACCTATAATTCACCCCTCCACTTT
TRBV5-5	.	TRBJ2-3	TRBD2	14	CASSLLAGTDTQYF	TGTGCCAGCAGCCTCTTAGCGGGAACAGATACGCAGTATTTT
TRBV9	.	TRBJ1-2	TRBD1	15	CASRAGTGLSGGYTF	TGTGCCAGCAGGGCCGGGACAGGGCTTAGTGGTGGCTACACCTTC
TRBV2	.	TRBJ2-5	.	16	CASSGGKGRLQETQYF	TGTGCCAGCAGTGGCGGTAAGGGGCGGTTACAAGAGACCCAGTACTTC